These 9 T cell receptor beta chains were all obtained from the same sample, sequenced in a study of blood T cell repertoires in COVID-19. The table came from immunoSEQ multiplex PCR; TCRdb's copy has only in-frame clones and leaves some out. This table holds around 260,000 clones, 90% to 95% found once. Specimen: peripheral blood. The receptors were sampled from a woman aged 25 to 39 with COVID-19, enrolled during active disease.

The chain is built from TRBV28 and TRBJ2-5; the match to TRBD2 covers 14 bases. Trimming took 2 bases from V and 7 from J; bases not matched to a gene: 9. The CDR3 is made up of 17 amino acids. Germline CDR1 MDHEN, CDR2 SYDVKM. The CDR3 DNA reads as TGTGCCAGCAGTTTACCCGGGACTAGCGGGAGTTGGGGGACCCAGTACTTC. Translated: CASSLPGTSGSWGTQYF.

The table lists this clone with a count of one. The DNA for the CDR3 is TGTGCCACCAGTGATCCGGGACTAGCGGGCCCCAGCACAGATACGCAGTATTTT. Translating gives CATSDPGLAGPSTDTQYF. The V gene is TRBV24-1, the J gene TRBJ2-3; 12 bases fit TRBD2. Germline lookup yields CDR1 KGHDR and CDR2 SFDVKD. Trimming cost V 3 bases and J 0 bases; bases outside gene matches: 6. The CDR3 extends over 18 amino acids.

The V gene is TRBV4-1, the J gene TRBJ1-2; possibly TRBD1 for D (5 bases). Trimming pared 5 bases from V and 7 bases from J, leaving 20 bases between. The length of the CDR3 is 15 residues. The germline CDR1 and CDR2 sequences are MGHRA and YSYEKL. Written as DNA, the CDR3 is TGCGCCAGCAGCGCAACCAGCGTGGGGGGAGGTGGCTACACCTTC. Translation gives CASSATSVGGGGYTF.

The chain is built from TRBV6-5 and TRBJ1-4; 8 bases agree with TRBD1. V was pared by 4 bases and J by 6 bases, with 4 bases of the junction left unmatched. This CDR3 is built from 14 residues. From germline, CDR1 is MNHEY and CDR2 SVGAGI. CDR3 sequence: CASSSGTGYEKLFF. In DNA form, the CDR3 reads TGTGCCAGCAGTTCCGGGACAGGCTATGAAAAACTGTTTTTT.

DNA for the CDR3: TGTGCCATCGGGACTTCCTACGAGCAGTACTTC. This encodes CAIGTSYEQYF. This chain uses TRBV10-3 with TRBJ2-7; D may be TRBD2 (6 bases). The CDR3 runs to 11 residues. Germline CDR1 is ENHRY and CDR2 is SYGVKD. Trimming cost V 8 bases and J 1 base, with 6 bases left between them.

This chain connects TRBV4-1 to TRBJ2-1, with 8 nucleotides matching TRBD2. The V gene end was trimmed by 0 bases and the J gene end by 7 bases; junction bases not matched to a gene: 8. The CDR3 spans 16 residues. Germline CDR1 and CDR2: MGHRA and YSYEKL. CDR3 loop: CASSQDIGAGANEQFF. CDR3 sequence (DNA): TGCGCCAGCAGCCAAGATATCGGAGCGGGAGCTAATGAGCAGTTCTTC.

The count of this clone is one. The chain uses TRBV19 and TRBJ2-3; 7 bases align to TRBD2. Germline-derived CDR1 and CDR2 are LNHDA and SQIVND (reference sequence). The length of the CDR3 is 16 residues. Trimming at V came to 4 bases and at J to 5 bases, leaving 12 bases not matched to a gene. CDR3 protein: CASSRRLGGSEDTQYF. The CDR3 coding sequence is TGTGCCAGTAGTAGACGCTTGGGCGGGAGTGAAGATACGCAGTATTTT. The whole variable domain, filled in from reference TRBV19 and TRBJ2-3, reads DGGITQSPKYLFRKEGQNVTLSCEQNLNHDAMYWYRQDPGQGLRLIYYSQIVNDFQKGDIAEGYSVSREKKESFPLTVTSAQKNPTAFYLCASSRRLGGSEDTQYFGPGTRLTVL.

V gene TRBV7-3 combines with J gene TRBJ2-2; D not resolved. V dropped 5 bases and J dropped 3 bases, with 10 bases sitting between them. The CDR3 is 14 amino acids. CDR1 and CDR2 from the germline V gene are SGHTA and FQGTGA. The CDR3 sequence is CASSIDTYTGELFF. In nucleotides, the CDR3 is TGTGCCAGCAGCATAGACACATACACCGGGGAGCTGTTTTTT.

The CDR3 reads CSVASGQETQYF. Written as DNA, the CDR3 is TGCAGCGTTGCCAGCGGCCAAGAGACCCAGTACTTC. The rearrangement joins TRBV29-1 to TRBJ2-5; tentatively, D is TRBD2 (5 bases). Germline V CDR1 and CDR2: SQVTM, ANQGSEA. The V end lost 4 bases, the J end lost 1 base, and 7 bases lay between the germline ends. The CDR3 covers 12 residues.